Here is one T cell receptor (beta chain) with its context. It has no known antigen specificity. Base qualities are not at hand, and no much larger clone is one base apart. The CDR3 regions of human TCRbeta chains were subjected to immunosequencing. Per the original workflow: TCRs in the repertoires were compared against a reference library of SARS-CoV-2-specific TCRs that had been generated with the MIRA antigen-specificity platform. Breadth was defined as the fraction of unique TCRs that were SARS-CoV-2-associated, and depth was defined as the fraction of total T cells that were SARS-CoV-2-associated. Using the MIRA data, each spike-specific TCR was assigned both to the spike region to which the TCR was reactive and to a CD4 or CD8 class. Log10-transformed breadth and depth values were compared by one-way ANOVA with Sidak's multiple comparisons tests. Not all clones reach the TCRdb copy of this immuneACCESS table, which keeps in-frame sequences only. Checked studies attribute under half of the gap to unresolved V genes and leave the rest unexplained. V and J calls plus clone size are reproduced from that table; the DNA served to infer D and trimming. The sample includes 85,000 to 130,000 clones, with less than 95% observed a single time. Of the sample, 8% falls within the top ten clones.

This specimen comes from a study of T cell responses to AZD1222 COVID-19 vaccine (dated by TCRdb to about 2021). As for the study more broadly: TCR sequencing covered some 250 trial participants: 200 to 220 given two doses of AZD1222 and around 26 given two doses of MenACWY control vaccine. Trial participants were enrolled by age into subgroups of 18-55, 56-69 and 70-plus years, and around 150, 29 and 61 TCR-sequenced participants, respectively, were included in these subgroups.

The germline V gene encodes CDR1 SGHTA and CDR2 FQGNSA. From the cysteine up to the phenylalanine, the CDR3 has a length of 15 residues. Only the CDR3 DNA is retained, 45 bases long and in frame from the first base. Germline trimming: 1 base from V, 7 bases from J; junction bases outside gene matches: 4. This sample's time point label indicates: about 28 days (+/-7) after the second vaccine dose. AZD1222 recipients with second doses at about 4 weeks or about 12 weeks were pooled, because spike-specific TCR depth and breadth did not differ between schedules. Vaccinee samples were obtained from the UK trials COV001 and COV002, which included a single-blind randomized controlled phase 2/3 trial of AZD1222 (ChAdOx1 nCoV-19) in healthy adults. For TCRbeta chain sequencing, PBMC samples were collected from trial participants at day 0 and at day 28 after the second dose. The study at large found these results: A significant rise in spike-specific TCR breadth and depth was observed after two AZD1222 doses relative to day 0 and relative to MenACWY recipients. Most participants were white British and females outnumbered males, and the authors suggested that clonal diversity may have been underestimated. CD4 TCRs associated with the vaccine covered the entire spike protein, and the dominant responses were in regions 160-218 and 743-854. Conclusions about previously exposed vaccinees are limited, since just a handful of AZD1222 recipients were seropositive for SARS-CoV-2 at baseline. Because no samples from the day 14 peak response were available, repertoires could be characterized only after the peak T cell response. The 56-69-year group was small, and its depth increase did not reach significance, likely because of low power. Nearly half of unique spike-specific TCRs reportedly recognized epitopes outside regions mutated in the B.1.351 and B.1.1.7 variants.

The sequence was obtained from an adult who received the AZD1222 COVID-19 vaccine. The V and J segments used are TRBV7-2 and TRBJ2-1; TRBD2 aligns with 10 central bases. The sequences come from peripheral blood, collected 28 days after the second AZD1222 dose. The CDR3 is CASSLERGGLNEQFF. The DNA is TGTGCCAGCAGCTTAGAGCGGGGGGGCCTGAATGAGCAGTTCTTC.